The 25 T cell receptor beta chains given below trace back to one sample, sequenced in a study of T cell responses to AZD1222 COVID-19 vaccine. This table comes from immunoSEQ multiplex PCR, and its TCRdb copy is limited to in-frame clones, with some not included. Among 150,000 or so clones listed, about 87% were seen once. Specimen: peripheral blood, collected on day 0 of AZD1222 vaccination. Receptor source: an adult in good health.

The rearrangement links TRBV5-5 to TRBJ1-3; possibly TRBD1 for D (5 bases). The CDR3 length is 17 residues. Per germline, CDR1 SGHKS and CDR2 YYEKEE (reference sequence). The ends were cut back, 5 bases at V and 2 bases at J, with 20 bases in the middle. CDR3 region: CASSSLRGGSAGNTIYF. CDR3 bases: TGTGCCAGCAGTTCCCTTCGCGGGGGTTCGGCTGGAAACACCATATATTTT.

This clone has a single count. The rearrangement joins TRBV1 to TRBJ2-7; the DNA was not compared with TRBD2, the D call given in the table. TRBV1 is a pseudogene locus. This CDR3 region has 19 residues. The CDR3 nucleotides read TGCACCAGCAGCCACAAAACTAGCGGGGGTTACCCGATCTCCTACGAGCAGTACTTC. This encodes CTSSHKTSGGYPISYEQYF.

The rearrangement joins TRBV3-1 (or the pseudogene TRBV3-2) to TRBJ2-7; either TRBD1 or TRBD2 may supply D (5 bases each). Trimming pared 3 bases from V and 7 bases from J, leaving 19 bases between. Germline CDR1 is LGHDT and CDR2 is YNNKEL (reference sequence). The CDR3 has 15 amino acids. DNA for the CDR3: TGTGCCAGCAGCCAGCCCGGGACCGCCACGGGGGAGCAGTACTTC. This encodes CASSQPGTATGEQYF.

The chain combines TRBV2 with TRBJ1-3, with D maybe TRBD1 (5 bases). There are 16 residues in the CDR3. Germline V CDR1 and CDR2: SNHLY, FYNNEI. Deletions cut 1 base from V and 2 bases from J, with 12 bases between. The CDR3 DNA is TGTGCCAGCAGTGAAGTCGGGGGGATCACTGGAAACACCATATATTTT. It codes for CASSEVGGITGNTIYF.

About this clone itself: The sample has other DNA sequences that encode this CDR3 too. The gene calls are TRBV7-9 and TRBJ2-5; 10 bases map to TRBD2. With 5 bases clipped from V and 5 bases from J, the junction kept 8 bases outside the gene matches. Germline V gene lookup returns CDR1 SEHNR and CDR2 FQNEAQ (reference sequence). There are 15 residues in the CDR3. For the CDR3, the DNA is TGTGCCAGCAGCCCGCTAGCGGGGGCACAGGAGACCCAGTACTTC. As protein: CASSPLAGAQETQYF.

The chain recombines TRBV18 with TRBJ2-5; 11 bases agree with TRBD2. This CDR3 has 16 amino acids. Per the germline V gene, CDR1 is KGHSH and CDR2 is LQKENI. Trimming cost V 3 bases and J 5 bases; bases outside gene matches: 8. CDR3 in amino acids: CASSPRLAGTRETQYF. CDR3 in DNA: TGTGCCAGCTCACCGAGACTAGCGGGGACGAGGGAGACCCAGTACTTC.

The chain links TRBV7-2 to TRBJ2-2; TRBD2 is a possible D gene (6 bases). The CDR3 runs to 15 residues. Germline assignment: CDR1 SGHTA and CDR2 FQGNSA. Deletions cut 4 bases from V and 0 bases from J, with 9 bases between. Written as DNA, the CDR3 is TGTGCCAGCAGCTCGGGACTGTCGAACACCGGGGAGCTGTTTTTT. Translating it yields CASSSGLSNTGELFF.

On this clone itself: A read error may produce the germline difference seen at one junction end. J is TRBJ1-5 and V is TRBV6-5; D is unresolved. Germline values: CDR1 MNHEY, CDR2 SVGAGI. The CDR3 has 13 amino acids. CDR3: CASRYSDNQPQHF. For the CDR3, the DNA is TGTGCCAGCCGTTACTCCGATAATCAGCCCCAGCATTTT.

The CDR3 sequence is CASSETSVYTDTQYF. The DNA for the CDR3 is TGCGCCAGCAGCGAAACTAGCGTATACACAGATACGCAGTATTTT. The chain combines TRBV5-1 with TRBJ2-3, with 7 bases matching TRBD2. Germline lookup yields CDR1 SGHRS and CDR2 YFSETQ. This CDR3 has 15 residues. V lost 4 bases and J lost 2; bases outside the gene matches: 7.

Written as DNA, the CDR3 is TGCGCCAGCAGCCAAGCCCCGGGAGGAAACTCTGGAAACACCATATATTTT. It codes for CASSQAPGGNSGNTIYF. This sequence joins TRBV4-3 and TRBJ1-3, with D unresolved. The CDR3 length is 17 residues. Per germline, CDR1 LGHNA and CDR2 YSLEER. The ends were cut back, 1 base at V and 0 bases at J, with 13 bases in the middle.

V gene TRBV6-4 combines with J gene TRBJ1-1; no clear D gene. This CDR3 is 13 amino acids long. Trimming pared 8 bases from V and 2 bases from J, leaving 12 bases between. Germline lookup yields CDR1 MRHNA and CDR2 SNTAGT. The CDR3 DNA is TGTGCCAGCTCGCGGGCTTCCAACACTGAAGCTTTCTTT. It specifies CASSRASNTEAFF.

The chain employs TRBV5-6 and TRBJ1-4; D call uncertain. The germline V and J ends were trimmed by 1 base and 7 bases, with 8 bases remaining between them. CDR3 size: 13 residues. Germline assignment: CDR1 SGHDT and CDR2 YYEEEE. The CDR3 is CASSLPPGEKLFF. The CDR3 nucleotides read TGTGCCAGCAGCTTGCCCCCGGGTGAAAAACTGTTTTTT.

The chain couples TRBV6-5 to TRBJ2-1; 8 nucleotides match TRBD2. Germline V gives CDR1 MNHEY, CDR2 SVGAGI. After removal of 7 bases from V and 4 bases from J, the junction contained 6 bases not matched to a gene. The CDR3 loop spans 14 amino acids. CDR3 DNA sequence: TGTGCCAGCATACGGCGGGGGGCTTACAATGAGCAGTTCTTC. Encoded protein: CASIRRGAYNEQFF.

This chain links TRBV3-1 (or the pseudogene TRBV3-2) with TRBJ1-1; D is undetermined. The V and J ends lost 2 bases and 4 bases respectively, with 5 bases between them. The CDR3 is made up of 12 amino acids. CDR1 is LGHDT and CDR2 is YNNKEL in the germline V gene (reference sequence). DNA for the CDR3: TGTGCCAGCAGCCAACATTGCACTGAAGCTTTCTTT. Its protein is CASSQHCTEAFF.

The chain has TRBV19 and TRBJ1-1, with TRBD1 as a possible D gene (6 bases). Germline lookup yields CDR1 LNHDA and CDR2 SQIVND (reference sequence). CDR3 length equals 15 residues. V was shortened by 3 bases and J by 1 base, with 12 bases between the two germline ends. CDR3 sequence reads: CASSISGGRNTEAFF. CDR3 in DNA: TGTGCCAGTAGTATCTCCGGGGGGCGGAACACTGAAGCTTTCTTT.

The chain combines TRBV6-5 with TRBJ1-1, with 7 nucleotides matching TRBD1. CDR1 is MNHEY, CDR2 SVGAGI, per germline. The junction had 5 bases not matched to a gene; V was cut back by 4 bases and J by 0 bases. The CDR3 runs 15 residues. The CDR3 DNA follows: TGTGCCAGCAGTTTCAAGACAGGGTTGAACACTGAAGCTTTCTTT. It encodes CASSFKTGLNTEAFF.

The chain joins TRBV4-2 to TRBJ2-2; 7 positions agree with TRBD1. Germline V gene sequence: CDR1 LGHNA, CDR2 YNFKEQ. V was pared by 2 bases and J by 5 bases, with 8 bases of the junction left unmatched. This CDR3 is 16 amino acids long. The CDR3 sequence is CASSQIGQEVTGELFF. In nucleotides, the CDR3 is TGTGCCAGCAGCCAAATCGGACAGGAAGTGACCGGGGAGCTGTTTTTT.

V gene TRBV5-6 combines with J gene TRBJ1-1; D uncertain. In germline, CDR1 is SGHDT, CDR2 YYEEEE. The germline V and J ends were trimmed by 0 bases and 2 bases, with 8 bases remaining between them. CDR3 length: 14 residues. CDR3 residues: CASSLVHGNTEAFF. CDR3 coding DNA: TGTGCCAGCAGCTTGGTCCACGGAAACACTGAAGCTTTCTTT.

CDR3 protein: CASSLAPGRAGGNTIYF. CDR3 coding DNA: TGCGCCAGCAGCTTGGCACCGGGGCGGGCAGGAGGAAACACCATATATTTT. V gene TRBV5-1 combines with J gene TRBJ1-3; TRBD1 might be the D (5 bases). Germline values: CDR1 SGHRS, CDR2 YFSETQ. The CDR3 spans 17 residues. Trimming cost V 0 bases and J 4 bases, with 17 bases left between them.

The chain couples TRBV10-3 to TRBJ2-7; D perhaps matches TRBD1 (6 bases). V was cut by 4 bases and J by 6 bases, with 13 bases left in between. The V gene's germline CDR1 is ENHRY and CDR2 SYGVKD. The CDR3 is 13 residues long. CDR3 DNA sequence: TGTGCCATCAGTGTAACAGGGCCTCTCGAGCAGTACTTC. This sequence encodes CAISVTGPLEQYF.

This chain links TRBV5-5 with TRBJ1-2, with D possibly matching TRBD1 (5 bases). The V end lost 4 bases, the J end lost 4 bases, and 14 bases lay between the germline ends. Germline V gives CDR1 SGHKS, CDR2 YYEKEE (reference sequence). This CDR3 has 14 residues. The CDR3 here is CASSPEGQGYGYTF. The CDR3 region has the DNA TGTGCCAGCAGCCCGGAGGGTCAGGGCTATGGCTACACCTTC.

This chain joins TRBV5-4 and TRBJ1-5; TRBD1 aligns across 9 bases. The V gene's germline CDR1 is SGHNT and CDR2 YYREEE (reference sequence). The CDR3 runs 16 residues. The J segment lost 4 bases and the V segment lost 2 bases, leaving 7 bases of the junction unmatched. In nucleotides, the CDR3 is TGTGCCAGCAGCTTCATGGGACAGGGCACGAATCAGCCCCAGCATTTT. Its protein is CASSFMGQGTNQPQHF.

V gene TRBV28 combines with J gene TRBJ2-7; no firm D call. Deletions cut 5 bases from V and 5 bases from J, with 7 bases between. This CDR3 has 11 amino acids. Germline CDR1 and CDR2: MDHEN and SYDVKM. The chain's CDR3 is CASSGAHEQYF. In nucleotides, the CDR3 is TGTGCCAGCAGTGGAGCGCACGAGCAGTACTTC.

The chain links TRBV10-1 to TRBJ2-2; D remains unclear. This CDR3 region has 13 residues. Germline CDR1 and CDR2: WNHNN and SYGVQD (reference sequence). Trimming took off 5 bases at V and 5 bases at J, with 9 bases between the two ends. CDR3 in amino acids: CASSPGDTGELFF. In DNA form, the CDR3 reads TGCGCCAGCAGTCCCGGCGATACCGGGGAGCTGTTTTTT.

This clone occurred once. This chain links TRBV7-6 with TRBJ1-6; the D is unclear. The CDR3 runs 15 residues. Trimming took 0 bases from V and 13 from J, leaving 16 bases between them. The V gene's germline CDR1 is SGHVS and CDR2 FNYEAQ. As DNA, the CDR3 is TGTGCCAGCAGCTTAGCCAGGACGGTGGGATCCCCCCTCCACTTT. This translates into CASSLARTVGSPLHF.